This T cell receptor (beta chain) appears in the sequencing data of a study of cytomegalovirus exposure and HLA in healthy donors (dated 2017 in TCRdb). Looking at the study overall: The 700 or so repertoires of the first cohort and the 120 or so validation repertoires were produced on the same platform, according to a later analysis. The study aimed to test whether cataloging public T cell receptors could reveal signatures of past pathogen exposure. A separate validation cohort of over 95 different subjects was used in addition to the roughly 620-subject first cohort. High-throughput TCR immunosequencing, statistical association of individual TCRs with disease status, and machine learning were combined to predict cytomegalovirus infection status.

Summary of the overall study and its limitations: In vitro tests confirmed that three of the cytomegalovirus-associated TCR beta chains recognize cytomegalovirus antigens. In both the original and validation cohorts, the classifier was reported to diagnose cytomegalovirus status with high specificity and sensitivity. According to the authors, the approach could potentially be generalized to other disease states and immunological phenotypes. A later analysis found that TCRs clustered in the first cohort also tended to co-occur in the 95 to 150 validation repertoires, with more than 90% of cluster scores above 0. A later analysis lacked HLA typing for the validation cohort, so it scored co-occurrence in that cohort across all 110 or so repertoires. Across donors, most TCR sequences were observed very rarely, whereas some public TCRs were present in many individuals. A total of 164 TCR beta chains were listed by the study as associated with cytomegalovirus.

The library was generated by the immunoSEQ multiplex PCR assay. Per the authors' processing: To diagnose cytomegalovirus status from the catalog of TCR beta chain sequences, a statistical classification framework was built. Sourced from immuneACCESS, this table was stored by TCRdb with only in-frame sequences that have V and J called. A share of the clones is absent; for the studies checked, an unresolved V gene accounts for under half, and the remainder has no known explanation. For V, J and clone size, that table is used; D and trimming come from the DNA. This sample comprises over 200,000 clones, approximately 80% of them detected only once. The ten largest clones capture 11% to 15% of the sample. The donors belonged to the validation cohort of 120 subjects, which was separate from the 666-subject first cohort. This clone is a singleton in its sample. Its recognized antigen is unknown. No much larger clone is present one base from it, and per-base qualities are unavailable.

Inclusive of the bounding cysteine and phenylalanine, the CDR3 is 17 residues long. CDR3 DNA is the only sequence kept; it has 51 bases, read in frame from the first base. Trimming takes 3 bases from V and 5 bases from J, and the germline ends sit 23 bases apart. Per the germline V gene, MDHEN is the CDR1 and SYDVKM is the CDR2. Sequenced material: PBMCs. This receptor was taken from a woman aged 25 to 39 in good health and CMV-seropositive. The chain joins TRBV28 to TRBJ2-7; TRBD2 might be the D gene, on 6 matching bases. The nucleotides are TGTGCCAGCAGTTTGGGCCCTAGGACTACCATCGACCACGAGCAGTACTTC. This translates into CASSLGPRTTIDHEQYF.